This T cell receptor beta chain was retrieved from a study of siplizumab effects on memory and regulatory T cells. Concerning this clone itself: Its specificity is not known.

General observations from the study: Poor capture below about 10^-5 frequency left most alloreactive clones unmapped to unstimulated subsets. Apparently key alloresponse contributors, naive T cells also seemed more diverse than memory cells. There was no confirmation of the suppressive function of proliferating Tregs from siplizumab cultures.

Per individual sample, 90,000 to 100,000 TCR templates were assayed. TCRdb's table, derived via immunoSEQ multiplex PCR, lists solely in-frame clones and lacks some. The table has 100,000 or so clones, around 90% seen once; the top ten hold more than 2.5%. The clonotype originates from a human donor in good health. Some clones in this sample may be carry-over from other donors' samples. Sequencing input: CD4+ T cells sorted from blood.

CDR3 coding DNA: TGTGCCAGCAGCTTAGTAAGAGCGTCCGGGGAGCTGTTTTTT. It encodes CASSLVRASGELFF. The rearrangement joins TRBV7-8 to TRBJ2-2; D gene ambiguous. The CDR3 spans 14 residues. V shed 1 base and J shed 6 bases, with 9 bases lying between them. Germline V gene lookup returns CDR1 SGHVS and CDR2 FQNEAQ.